What follows are 10 T cell receptor beta chains derived from one specimen sequenced in a study of blood T cell repertoires in COVID-19. Produced via immunoSEQ multiplex PCR; TCRdb's table is partial and in-frame only. The sample holds approximately 300,000 clones; roughly 90% are singletons and the top ten take roughly 5.1%. The specimen was peripheral blood. The receptors originated from a man aged 35 to 55 with acute or convalescent COVID-19.

This clone was detected only a few times. The V and J genes are TRBV7-9 and TRBJ1-2; 10 bases are shared with TRBD1. With V trimmed by 6 bases and J by 7 bases, 8 bases remained unmatched. This CDR3 has 14 amino acids. The germline V gene encodes CDR1 SEHNR and CDR2 FQNEAQ (reference sequence). This CDR3 reads CASSWGQGWSGYTF. In DNA form, the CDR3 reads TGTGCCAGCAGTTGGGGACAGGGGTGGAGTGGCTACACCTTC.

The chain couples TRBV5-1 to TRBJ1-3, with TRBD1 matching over 7 bases. Germline-derived CDR1 and CDR2 are SGHRS and YFSETQ. V lost 5 bases to trimming and J lost 7 bases; unmatched junction nucleotides: 6. There are 13 residues in the CDR3. This CDR3 reads CASRPLGGNTIYF. CDR3 sequence (DNA): TGCGCCAGCAGGCCACTAGGGGGCAACACCATATATTTT.

V usage is TRBV11-2 and J usage is TRBJ1-6, with 9 bases matching TRBD1. Trimming at V came to 5 bases and at J to 9 bases, leaving 8 bases not matched to a gene. CDR3 length: 15 amino acids. CDR1 is SGHAT, CDR2 FQNNGV, per germline. The CDR3 DNA follows: TGTGCCAGCAGCCCATGGACAGGGGCGTTTTCACCCCTCCACTTT. This codes for CASSPWTGAFSPLHF.

This chain uses TRBV18 with TRBJ1-2, with a possible D match to TRBD1 (5 bases). V lost 2 bases and J 4 bases, leaving 11 bases between the germline ends. The CDR3 consists of 14 residues. Germline CDR1 is KGHSH and CDR2 is LQKENI. CDR3 amino acids: CASSPGAGSYGYTF. The CDR3 coding sequence is TGTGCCAGCTCACCAGGGGCCGGGAGCTATGGCTACACCTTC.

This clone was picked up a small number of times. V is TRBV5-6 and J is TRBJ1-1, with 8 bases aligning to TRBD1. The germline V gene encodes CDR1 SGHDT and CDR2 YYEEEE. CDR3 length equals 15 residues. The junction had 4 bases not matched to a gene; V was cut back by 3 bases and J by 0 bases. The DNA of the CDR3 is TGTGCCAGCAGCTCATTGGACAGGGTGAACACTGAAGCTTTCTTT. Its translation: CASSSLDRVNTEAFF.

This clone was counted a few times. The chain recombines TRBV5-1 with TRBJ2-2, with TRBD2 matching 7 bases. Germline V gene sequence: CDR1 SGHRS, CDR2 YFSETQ. The J segment lost 1 base and the V segment lost 6 bases, leaving 3 bases of the junction unmatched. The CDR3 length is 14 residues. The chain's CDR3 is CASTIAGNTGELFF. CDR3 coding DNA: TGCGCCAGCACCATAGCGGGGAACACCGGGGAGCTGTTTTTT.

The chain couples TRBV9 to TRBJ1-1; D unresolved. The CDR3 runs to 13 residues. Deletions cut 3 bases from V and 2 bases from J, with 8 bases between. Germline V gene sequence: CDR1 SGDLS, CDR2 YYNGEE. The CDR3 loop is CASSALLNTEAFF. Here the CDR3 DNA reads TGTGCCAGCAGCGCGCTGCTAAACACTGAAGCTTTCTTT.

The V and J genes are TRBV29-1 and TRBJ2-3, with D possibly being TRBD1 or TRBD2 (5 bases each). Germline V gives CDR1 SQVTM, CDR2 ANQGSEA. Trimming removed 7 bases from V and 5 bases from J, with 10 bases in between. The CDR3 covers 11 residues. The DNA for the CDR3 is TGCAGCGCTGAGGGGAGAGATACGCAGTATTTT. This gives the protein CSAEGRDTQYF.

This clone has only one observation. This chain joins TRBV14 and TRBJ2-4, with 12 bases identical to TRBD1. The J segment lost 7 bases and the V segment lost 2 bases, leaving 3 bases of the junction unmatched. Looked up from germline, CDR1 is SGHDN and CDR2 is FVKESK. The CDR3 contains 15 residues. CDR3 nucleotide sequence: TGTGCCAGCAGCCAACTGGGACAGGGGGCGAACATTCAGTACTTC. This encodes CASSQLGQGANIQYF.

V usage is TRBV5-4 and J usage is TRBJ1-1; no clear D gene. Trimming took 6 bases from V and 1 from J, leaving 13 bases between them. This CDR3 has 14 residues. Germline CDR1 SGHNT, CDR2 YYREEE (reference sequence). The CDR3: CASTTFPGNTEAFF. CDR3 coding DNA: TGTGCCAGCACCACCTTCCCAGGGAACACTGAAGCTTTCTTT. The full variable domain, in which reference TRBV5-4 and TRBJ1-1 provide the parts outside the CDR3, is ETGVTQSPTHLIKTRGQQVTLRCSSQSGHNTVSWYQQALGQGPQFIFQYYREEENGRGNFPPRFSGLQFPNYSSELNVNALELDDSALYLCASTTFPGNTEAFFGQGTRLTVV.